This T cell receptor (beta chain) was found in a study of response to subunit inactivated influenza vaccine. TCRdb re-called the RT-PCR reads through MiXCR, storing one row per CDR3 protein. The sample lists about 170,000 distinct CDR3 sequences; about 10% were seen once. The study, taken as a whole, reports: It was suggested by the authors that few new T cells are recruited by each seasonal influenza vaccination.

Trimming left V 3 bases short and J 2 bases short, with 12 bases between. This CDR3 has 14 residues. The germline CDR1 and CDR2 sequences are SGHRS and YFSETQ. A remark on this clonotype: What it recognizes is unknown.

Sequencing was performed on CD8+ T cells sorted from PBMCs, taken less than 25 months after vaccination. The chain has TRBV5-1 and TRBJ2-7; D is ambiguous. This receptor was identified in a man between 50 and 70 years old who received an inactivated influenza vaccine. The CDR3 spells CASSSTSGAYEQYF. The CDR3, as DNA: TGCGCCAGCAGCTCTACGAGTGGAGCCTACGAGCAGTACTTC. Full variable domain (outside the CDR3, taken from reference TRBV5-1 and TRBJ2-7): KAGVTQTPRYLIKTRGQQVTLSCSPISGHRSVSWYQQTPGQGLQFLFEYFSETQRNKGNFPGRFSGRQFSNSRSEMNVSTLELGDSALYLCASSSTSGAYEQYFGPGTRLTVT.